The source of this T cell receptor beta chain is a study of blood T cell repertoires in COVID-19. There are 16 residues in the CDR3. Looked up from germline, CDR1 is SGHRS and CDR2 is YFSETQ. V lost 4 bases to trimming and J lost 6 bases, with 19 bases between them. The method was immunoSEQ multiplex PCR; TCRdb's version includes in-frame clones alone and lacks a portion of them. The sample records about 250,000 clones, about 83% being singletons. The chain uses TRBV5-1 and TRBJ2-2, with D possibly TRBD1 on 6 matching bases. Sequencing input: peripheral blood. This receptor was obtained from a human donor in a cohort sampled during active COVID-19. For the CDR3, the DNA is TGCGCCAGCAGCCCTGGGGCAGGGGCCTTTTCCGGGGAGCTGTTTTTT. The encoded protein is CASSPGAGAFSGELFF.